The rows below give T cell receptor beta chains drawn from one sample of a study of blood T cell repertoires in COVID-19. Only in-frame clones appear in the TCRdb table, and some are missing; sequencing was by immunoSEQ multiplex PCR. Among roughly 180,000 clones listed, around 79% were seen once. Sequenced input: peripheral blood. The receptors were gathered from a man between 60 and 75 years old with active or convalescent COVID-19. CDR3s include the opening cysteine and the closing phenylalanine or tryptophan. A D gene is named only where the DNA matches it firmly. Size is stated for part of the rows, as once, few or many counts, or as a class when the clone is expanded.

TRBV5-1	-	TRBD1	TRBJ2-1	TGCGCCAGCAGCATTACGGTCTCGACAGGGGAGCAGTTCTTC	CASSITVSTGEQFF
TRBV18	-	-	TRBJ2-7	TGTGCCAGCTCACAATCGGGACTTTTCTACGAGCAGTACTTC	CASSQSGLFYEQYF
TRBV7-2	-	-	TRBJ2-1	TGTGCCAGCAGGGGGAGTTCCTACAATGAGCAGTTCTTC	CASRGSSYNEQFF
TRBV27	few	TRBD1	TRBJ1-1	TGTGCCAGCAGTGAGGGGGCGCGATGGATGAACACTGAAGCTTTCTTT	CASSEGARWMNTEAFF
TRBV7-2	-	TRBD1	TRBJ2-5	TGTGCCAGCAGAAAGCCAGGGGGCCGGGAGACCCAGTACTTC	CASRKPGGRETQYF
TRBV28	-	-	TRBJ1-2	TGTGCCAGCAGTCTATACGGGGATCCTAACTATGGCTACACCTTC	CASSLYGDPNYGYTF
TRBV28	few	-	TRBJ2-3	TGTGCCAGCAGTTTATCTCCTAGCAAGGGAGAGGCAGATACGCAGTATTTT	CASSLSPSKGEADTQYF
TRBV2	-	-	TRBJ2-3	TGTGCCAGCAGGGGGGACTTCACAGATACGCAGTATTTT	CASRGDFTDTQYF
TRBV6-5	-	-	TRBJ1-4	TGTGCCAGCAGTCCCGGGGGGGGTCGTGAAAAACTGTTTTTT	CASSPGGGREKLFF
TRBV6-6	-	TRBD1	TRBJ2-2	TGTGCCAGCAGCCGAAGGGGGCGGAGGCTAGACACCGGGGAGCTGTTTTTT	CASSRRGRRLDTGELFF
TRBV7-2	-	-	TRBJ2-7	TGTGCCAGCAGCCCGGACTACTACGAGCAGTACTTC	CASSPDYYEQYF
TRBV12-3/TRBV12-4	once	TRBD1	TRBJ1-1	TGTGCCAGCAGTCCTGGACAGGGGGGATTACATTTCTTT	CASSPGQGGLHFF
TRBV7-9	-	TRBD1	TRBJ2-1	TGTGCCAGCAGCTCTGACAGGGGGGACTACAATGAGCAGTTCTTC	CASSSDRGDYNEQFF
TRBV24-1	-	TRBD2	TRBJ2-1	TGTGCCACCAGTGATTTGGGGTCTGGGGGGGGTAATGAGCAGTTCTTC	CATSDLGSGGGNEQFF
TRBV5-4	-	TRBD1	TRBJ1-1	TGTGCCAGCAGCCTGGACAGGGCCAGGTCGAACACTGAAGCTTTCTTT	CASSLDRARSNTEAFF
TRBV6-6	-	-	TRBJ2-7	TGTGCCAGCAGTTACTCGAGGGACATTATCAGCGAGCAGTACTTC	CASSYSRDIISEQYF
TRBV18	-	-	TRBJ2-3	TGTGCCAGCTCACCACAGGGGTCCACAGATACGCAGTATTTT	CASSPQGSTDTQYF
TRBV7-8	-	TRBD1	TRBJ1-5	TGTGCCAGCAGCCTCGAGGGGGCTCTCGCTAATCAGCCCCAGCATTTT	CASSLEGALANQPQHF
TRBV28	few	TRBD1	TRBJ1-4	TGTGCCAGCAGTTTGACAGGGGGCTTCGTTGTGTTTTTT	CASSLTGGFVVFF
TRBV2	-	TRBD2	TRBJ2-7	TGTGCCAGCAGTGAAGGGGTGGCGGGAGGACGGGAGCAGTACTTC	CASSEGVAGGREQYF
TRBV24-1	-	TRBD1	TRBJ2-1	TGTGCCACCAGTGAGACAGGGGATACTACCTCGAGCTCCTACAATGAGCAGTTCTTC	CATSETGDTTSSSYNEQFF
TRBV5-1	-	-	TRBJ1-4	TGCGCCAGCAGCTTGGCCGGGCAGGGTAATGAAAAACTGTTTTTT	CASSLAGQGNEKLFF
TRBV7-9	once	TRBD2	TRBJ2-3	TGTGCCAGCAGCTTCACTAGCGACACAGATACGCAGTATTTT	CASSFTSDTDTQYF
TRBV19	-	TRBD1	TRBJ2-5	TGTGCCAGTAATCGCCGGGACAGGGGGTCTTATGAGACCCAGTACTTC	CASNRRDRGSYETQYF
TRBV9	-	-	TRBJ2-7	TGTGCCAGCAGCCGTCCTGGGGGAAGGACTAACGAGCAGTACTTC	CASSRPGGRTNEQYF
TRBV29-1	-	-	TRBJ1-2	TGCAGCGCAACCACGGGGGGCGGCGGCTACACCTTC	CSATTGGGGYTF
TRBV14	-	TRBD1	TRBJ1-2	TGTGCCAGCAGCCCCCGACAGGGTGGCGGCTACACCTTC	CASSPRQGGGYTF
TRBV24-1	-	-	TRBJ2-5	TGTGCCACCAGTGATTTAAGCGTTGGAGAGACCCAGTACTTC	CATSDLSVGETQYF
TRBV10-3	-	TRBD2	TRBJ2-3	TGTGCCACTGTAGCGGGAGGGAACACAGATACGCAGTATTTT	CATVAGGNTDTQYF
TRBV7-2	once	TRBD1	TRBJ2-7	TGTGCCAGCAGCTTACGGACAGGGGTCCACGAGCAGTACTTC	CASSLRTGVHEQYF
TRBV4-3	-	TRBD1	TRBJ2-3	TGCGCCAGCAGCAGACGGGCAGGGGGAGGCACAGATACGCAGTATTTT	CASSRRAGGGTDTQYF
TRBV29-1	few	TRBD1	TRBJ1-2	TGCAGCGTTTATAGTGACAGGGCCGGCTACACCTTC	CSVYSDRAGYTF
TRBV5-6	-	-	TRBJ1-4	TGTGCCAGCAGCTTGGGCGGCTCCGGAAATGAAAAACTGTTTTTT	CASSLGGSGNEKLFF
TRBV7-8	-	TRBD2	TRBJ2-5	TGTGCCAGCAGCCCAGCTGCGGGAGGGCAAGAGACCCAGTACTTC	CASSPAAGGQETQYF
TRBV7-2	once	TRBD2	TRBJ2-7	TGTGCCAGCAGCCTACTAGCGGGAGGCCCTCCTTCCTACGAGCAGTACTTC	CASSLLAGGPPSYEQYF
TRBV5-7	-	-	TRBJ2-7	TGTGCCGGGGAGAGAAAGGTCCTTGGCTTGTGCGAGCAGTACTTC	CAGERKVLGLCEQYF
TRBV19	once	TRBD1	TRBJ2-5	TGTGCCACTGATCTGGGACAGGGGGCGTTGGAGACCCAGTACTTC	CATDLGQGALETQYF
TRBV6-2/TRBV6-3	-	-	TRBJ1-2	TGTGCCAGCAGTTACTCCTGGCCTCCCTATGGCTACACCTTC	CASSYSWPPYGYTF
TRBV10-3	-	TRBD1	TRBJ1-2	TGTGCCATCAGTGAAGGGACAGGGGAAGGCTACACCTTC	CAISEGTGEGYTF
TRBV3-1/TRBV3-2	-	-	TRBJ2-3	TGTGCCAGCAGCCAAGATCCGTCTGTCTATTCCACAGATACGCAGTATTTT	CASSQDPSVYSTDTQYF
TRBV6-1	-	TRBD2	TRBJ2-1	TGTGCCAGCAGTGGATCCGGGACTAGCGGGATCAATGAGCAGTTCTTC	CASSGSGTSGINEQFF
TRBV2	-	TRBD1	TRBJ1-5	TGTGCCAGCAGAGGGGACAGCCTTAATCAGCCCCAGCATTTT	CASRGDSLNQPQHF
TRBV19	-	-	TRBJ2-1	TGTGCCAGTAGTCAGGACTTTCGAGAGCAGTTCTTC	CASSQDFREQFF
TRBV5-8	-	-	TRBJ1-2	TGTGCCAGCAGCTTGGTCGGGATCTATGGCTACACCTTC	CASSLVGIYGYTF
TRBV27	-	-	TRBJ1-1	TGTGCCAGCAGTTCCCTCAGGGGCACTGAAGCTTTCTTT	CASSSLRGTEAFF
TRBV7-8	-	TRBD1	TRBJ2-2	TGTGCCAGCAGCTTAGGAGGACAGGGGGCGCGAACCGGGGAGCTGTTTTTT	CASSLGGQGARTGELFF
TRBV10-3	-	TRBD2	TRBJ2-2	TGTGCCATCAACGCGATGGGAGCGGGAGCAGGAACCGGGGAGCTGTTTTTT	CAINAMGAGAGTGELFF
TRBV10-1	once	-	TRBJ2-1	TGCGCCAGCAGTGAGACTACGGCGGGCGCCCTAAAAGACAATGAGCAGTTCTTC	CASSETTAGALKDNEQFF
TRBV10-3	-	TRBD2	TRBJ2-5	TGTGCCACCGGACTAGGACAAGAGACCCAGTACTTC	CATGLGQETQYF
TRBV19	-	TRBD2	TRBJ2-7	TGTGCCAGTAAGGTTGAGGCGGGAGCTTCCTCCTACGAGCAGTACTTC	CASKVEAGASSYEQYF
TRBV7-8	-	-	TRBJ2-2	TGTGCCAGCAGCTTAGCACAGGCACACACCGGGGAGCTGTTTTTT	CASSLAQAHTGELFF
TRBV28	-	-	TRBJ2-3	TGTGCCAGCAGTACCCCCGGGCGGGCAACAGATACGCAGTATTTT	CASSTPGRATDTQYF
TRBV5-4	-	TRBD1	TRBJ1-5	TGTGCCAGCAGCCTCCCGGGACAGGTCGCCCAGCATTTT	CASSLPGQVAQHF